This T cell receptor (beta chain) is from a study of blood T cell repertoires in COVID-19. For the study at large: From the United States, Italy and Spain came samples of acute and convalescent COVID-19. PBMCs, B-cell-depleted T cells, or T cells were the source of the cDNA or gDNA that made up the material.

J lost 4 bases, V lost 5 bases, and 12 bases had no gene match. CDR1 is MNHEY and CDR2 is SMNVEV in the germline V gene (reference sequence). This CDR3 has 16 residues. One Seattle source followed patients from active infection through their disease course. There are a few counts of this clone. How the authors handled the data: Nucleated cell counts were estimated from reference gene primer amplification. Repertoires were generated with immunoSEQ multiplex PCR, while TCRdb's copy carries only in-frame clones and drops some. Clone size and V and J calls were adopted from that table, with D and trimming inferred from the DNA. This table holds some 250,000 clones, roughly nine tenths found once.

This chain joins TRBV27 and TRBJ1-2; 8 bases line up with TRBD1. Sequences were obtained from peripheral blood. This sequence was found in a woman under 40 with COVID-19, enrolled during active disease. The CDR3 nucleotides read TGTGCCAGCAGTCCCTCGACAGGGGCGCTCCTCTATGGCTACACCTTC. It yields the protein CASSPSTGALLYGYTF.